These 7 T cell receptor beta chains share one sample of origin, sequenced in a study of blood T cells in healthy people across ages. Through a sample-barcoded 5' primer and a J-beta primer mix, a second PCR was run for 7 to 11 cycles. TCRdb used MiXCR to reprocess the 5' RACE reads, holding one entry per CDR3 protein. The sample holds approximately 1.5 million distinct CDR3 sequences, 40% to 45% seen once. Material: blood. These receptors were taken from a woman between 18 and 29 years old in good health.

The V gene is TRBV7-8, the J gene TRBJ1-2; no definite D call. V lost 2 bases and J 8 bases, leaving 12 bases between the germline ends. Germline assignment: CDR1 SGHVS and CDR2 FQNEAQ. The CDR3 has 13 amino acids. The CDR3 sequence: CASSLSGTQGYTF. The CDR3 nucleotides are TGTGCCAGCAGCTTAAGCGGTACTCAGGGCTACACCTTC.

This clonotype was detected ten times or more. V gene TRBV29-1 combines with J gene TRBJ2-7; 9 nucleotides line up with TRBD1. CDR1 SQVTM and CDR2 ANQGSEA come from the germline V gene. With 7 bases clipped from V and 3 bases from J, the junction kept 4 bases outside the gene matches. CDR3 length equals 12 residues. The CDR3 loop is CSAGTGFYEQYF. In DNA, the CDR3 is TGCAGCGCAGGGACAGGGTTCTACGAGCAGTACTTC.

The rearrangement links TRBV28 to TRBJ2-4, with a possible D match to TRBD2 (5 bases). The germline gives CDR1 MDHEN, CDR2 SYDVKM. Trimming removed 6 bases from V and 15 bases from J, with 24 bases in between. CDR3 length: 14 residues. CDR3 sequence (DNA): TGTGCCAGCAGCCCCCCGGAACTGAGGGAGACCCGGTACTTC. Protein: CASSPPELRETRYF.

This clonotype was observed once. The chain carries TRBV7-9 and TRBJ1-2, with TRBD1 matching over 10 bases. The CDR3 contains 14 residues. CDR1 and CDR2 (germline): SEHNR, FQNEAQ (reference sequence). Trimming took 6 bases from V and 6 from J; bases not matched to a gene: 7. The CDR3 DNA is TGTGCCAGCAGTAACGCCGGGACAGGGGATGGCTACACCTTC. It encodes CASSNAGTGDGYTF.

This clonotype has only a few counts. This chain links TRBV25-1 with TRBJ2-1, with D perhaps TRBD1 or TRBD2 (7 bases each). Trimming cost V 10 bases and J 6 bases, with 19 bases left between them. The CDR3 contains 14 residues. Germline CDR1 and CDR2: MGHDK and SYGVNS. CDR3 sequence (DNA): TGTGCCACGATGGGGGGGACAGCCTCCAATGAGCAGTTCTTC. Translated, it gives CATMGGTASNEQFF.

This chain joins TRBV12-3 or TRBV12-4 and TRBJ2-1; D remains ambiguous. Trimming removed 1 base at V and 9 bases at J, with 10 bases between. The CDR3 sequence is 13 residues long. The CDR3 DNA sequence: TGTGCCAGCAGTTTAGGCCATTATTCTGAGCAGTTCTTC. Translation gives CASSLGHYSEQFF.

The genes are TRBV20-1 and TRBJ2-3; 9 positions agree with TRBD1. CDR1 is DFQATT and CDR2 is SNEGSKA in the germline V gene (reference sequence). The CDR3 totals 14 residues. The trim removed 6 bases at V and 4 bases at J, leaving 8 bases unmatched. CDR3 DNA sequence: TGCAGTGCCCGACGGGACAGGGTTTCAGATACGCAGTATTTT. This gives the protein CSARRDRVSDTQYF.